The rows below give T cell receptor beta chains drawn from one sample of a study of Tregs in tolerant kidney transplant recipients. Assay used: immunoSEQ multiplex PCR; TCRdb lists only in-frame clones, some missing. The profile shows around 50,000 clones, more than 70% of them singletons. The sequenced material came from CD4+ T cells from blood. The receptors here all came from a human donor in good health. CDR3s include the opening cysteine and the closing phenylalanine or tryptophan. A D gene is named only where the DNA matches it firmly. Size tells how often a clone was seen (once, few, many) or the class of an expanded clone, and some rows leave it out.

-	TRBV2	-	TRBJ2-7	CASSAPVREQYF	TGTGCCAGCAGTGCCCCCGTCCGCGAGCAGTACTTC
-	TRBV7-2	TRBD2	TRBJ2-7	CASRSSGGTYEQYF	TGTGCCAGCAGATCAAGCGGGGGAACCTACGAGCAGTACTTC
-	TRBV7-2	-	TRBJ1-2	CASTPSWWGRHNYGYTF	TGTGCCAGCACCCCTAGTTGGTGGGGGCGACATAACTATGGCTACACCTTC
-	TRBV9	-	TRBJ2-7	CASSVGLGSIYEQYF	TGTGCCAGCAGCGTAGGCCTAGGGTCTATCTACGAGCAGTACTTC
-	TRBV6-5	-	TRBJ2-7	CASSRIGDEQYF	TGTGCCAGCAGCAGGATTGGGGACGAGCAGTACTTC
-	TRBV5-5	-	TRBJ2-7	CASSQQISVYEQYF	TGTGCCAGCAGCCAACAAATTTCCGTCTACGAGCAGTACTTC
-	TRBV7-8	-	TRBJ1-2	CASRPYRIGYGYTF	TGTGCCAGCAGGCCATATAGGATCGGCTATGGCTACACCTTC
-	TRBV18	TRBD1	TRBJ1-4	CASSERQGGEKLFF	TGTGCCAGCTCAGAAAGACAGGGCGGCGAAAAACTGTTTTTT
few	TRBV11-3	TRBD1	TRBJ1-4	CASSFGTGVNEKLFF	TGTGCCAGCAGCTTCGGGACAGGGGTTAATGAAAAACTGTTTTTT
-	TRBV7-8	-	TRBJ1-3	CASSSPLGNTIYF	TGTGCCAGCAGCTCACCGCTGGGAAACACCATATATTTT
-	TRBV7-3	-	TRBJ2-5	CASSSGTPSETQYF	TGTGCCAGCAGCTCCGGGACGCCTAGCGAGACCCAGTACTTC
once	TRBV18	-	TRBJ1-6	CASSPLPGQHNSPLHF	TGTGCCAGCTCACCATTGCCAGGACAGCATAATTCACCCCTCCACTTT
-	TRBV5-8	TRBD2	TRBJ2-5	CASSLYGGGEETQYF	TGTGCCAGCAGCTTGTACGGGGGAGGGGAAGAGACCCAGTACTTC
-	TRBV7-2	-	TRBJ1-2	CASTSRDRNPYGYTF	TGTGCCAGCACCTCGCGAGACAGAAACCCCTATGGCTACACCTTC
-	TRBV5-1	-	TRBJ1-1	CASSATLNTEAFF	TGCGCCAGCAGCGCGACTTTGAACACTGAAGCTTTCTTT
-	TRBV6-5	-	TRBJ1-6	CASFPGSGNSPLHF	TGTGCCAGCTTCCCAGGATCGGGGAATTCACCCCTCCACTTT
-	TRBV5-4	-	TRBJ1-2	CASSLAERQTSYGYTF	TGTGCCAGCAGCTTGGCCGAAAGACAGACTTCCTATGGCTACACCTTC
-	TRBV5-1	-	TRBJ1-6	CASSEGSNSPLHF	TGCGCCAGCAGCGAGGGTTCGAATTCACCCCTCCACTTT
-	TRBV20-1	-	TRBJ2-1	CSAGIGNEQFF	TGCAGTGCGGGGATAGGCAATGAGCAGTTCTTC
-	TRBV29-1	TRBD2	TRBJ2-5	CSVGTSGRGETQYF	TGCAGCGTTGGGACTAGCGGGAGGGGAGAGACCCAGTACTTC
-	TRBV30	-	TRBJ1-5	CAWQGSNQPQHF	TGTGCCTGGCAGGGGAGCAATCAGCCCCAGCATTTT
-	TRBV19	-	TRBJ1-2	CASTTEGYGYTF	TGTGCCAGTACTACGGAAGGCTATGGCTACACCTTC